One T cell receptor (beta chain) is described in this entry. At one of its ends the junction is not consistent with the germline gene, which may arise from a read error. Co-extraction of both nucleic acids (RNA and DNA) used about 18-34 mg of unsorted bulk tissue. The data belong to a study of tumor-infiltrating lymphocytes in primary liver carcinoma. About the research overall: Productive TCRbeta reads per sample were roughly 3.5 to 7.13 million, not differing by tissue.

This CDR3 has 13 amino acids. Germline V lookup: CDR1 MNHNS, CDR2 SASEGT. Priming with a constant-region primer yielded TCR beta cDNA from around 0.45 ug total RNA. Construction of TCR beta libraries relied on three successive nested multiplex PCR rounds employing slightly modified ARM-PCR. The study ran its first two PCR rounds for around 9 cycles each, using TRBV1-TRBV30 forward primers and a C-beta reverse primer. TCRdb ran MiXCR on the multiplex PCR reads and lists one entry per CDR3 protein. The table shows 40,000 to 55,000 distinct CDR3 sequences, with roughly 70% occurring only once. The sample comprised liver tumor tissue from sampling region 5. The sample's subset: tumor region T5, tumor centre. The receptor was derived from a man aged 35 to 55 with primary liver carcinoma and hepatitis B virus infection. The chain joins TRBV6-1 to TRBJ1-5; TRBD1 might be the D (5 bases). CDR3 nucleotide sequence: TGTACCAGCTGCGATACAGGTGGTGTCCCCCAGCATTTT. Protein: CTSCDTGGVPQHF.